A single T cell receptor (beta chain) is shown here with its context. Its target is unknown. The method was immunoSEQ multiplex PCR; TCRdb's version includes in-frame clones alone and lacks a portion of them. The sample has around 2,000 clones, 26% seen once. The sample comes from a study of T cells in localized non-small cell lung cancer. Study-level points and caveats: The tumor had only one region sequenced, so heterogeneity remains possible. Paired adjacent lung recovered a median around 62 of the top 100 tumor clones.

The specimen comprised lung tumor tissue, sampled before any cancer treatment. This TCR derives from a woman between 35 and 70 years old with stage II squamous cell lung carcinoma.

CDR3 sequence reads: CASSPRPGRGREQFF. CDR3 sequence (DNA): TGTGCCAGCTCACCACGTCCCGGGAGAGGGCGTGAGCAGTTCTTC. V usage is TRBV18 and J usage is TRBJ2-1; possibly TRBD2 for D (6 bases). The CDR3 covers 15 residues. Trimming took 1 base from V and 9 from J, leaving 16 bases between them. Germline lookup yields CDR1 KGHSH and CDR2 LQKENI. The whole variable domain, remainder taken from reference TRBV18 and TRBJ2-1, is NAGVMQNPRHLVRRRGQEARLRCSPMKGHSHVYWYRQLPEEGLKFMVYLQKENIIDESGMPKERFSAEFPKEGPSILRIQQVVRGDSAAYFCASSPRPGRGREQFFGPGTRLTVL.